This section outlines one T cell receptor (beta chain) sequence together with its context. Its antigen remains unknown. The data originate from a study of response to subunit inactivated influenza vaccine. Overall study findings and caveats: A suggestion made by the authors is that each seasonal influenza vaccination recruits few new T cells.

TCRdb re-derived calls from the RT-PCR reads in MiXCR, one entry per CDR3 protein. The sample contains 550,000 to 800,000 distinct CDR3 sequences, less than 20% of which appear only once. This CDR3 has 13 residues. Trimming cost V 6 bases and J 6 bases, with 18 bases left between them. Germline CDR1 is DFQATT and CDR2 is SNEGSKA (reference sequence). The J gene is TRBJ2-7, the V gene TRBV20-1; D gene unclear. This sample comprised PBMCs from blood, obtained roughly 13 days after vaccination. The clonotype originates from a man in his fifties who received an inactivated influenza vaccine. For the CDR3, the DNA is TGCAGTGCCAAAAAAACCACTCTAGGCGAGCAGTACTTC. It translates to CSAKKTTLGEQYF.